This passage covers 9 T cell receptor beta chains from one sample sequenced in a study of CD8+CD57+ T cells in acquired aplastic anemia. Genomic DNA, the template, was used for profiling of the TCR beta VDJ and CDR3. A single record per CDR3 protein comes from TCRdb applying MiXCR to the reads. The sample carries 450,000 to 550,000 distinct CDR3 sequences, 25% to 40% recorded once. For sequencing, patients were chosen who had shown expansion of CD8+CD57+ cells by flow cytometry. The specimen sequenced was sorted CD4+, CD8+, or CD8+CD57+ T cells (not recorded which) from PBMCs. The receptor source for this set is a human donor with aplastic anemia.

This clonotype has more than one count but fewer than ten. CDR3 DNA sequence: TGTGCCAGCAGTCGGGGTGGGACAGCGGATGAAGCTTTCTTT. Amino acids: CASSRGGTADEAFF. V usage is TRBV2 and J usage is TRBJ1-1, with 7 bases fitting TRBD1. Per germline, CDR1 SNHLY and CDR2 FYNNEI. V lost 5 bases to trimming and J lost 7 bases; unmatched junction nucleotides: 10. The CDR3 contains 14 residues.

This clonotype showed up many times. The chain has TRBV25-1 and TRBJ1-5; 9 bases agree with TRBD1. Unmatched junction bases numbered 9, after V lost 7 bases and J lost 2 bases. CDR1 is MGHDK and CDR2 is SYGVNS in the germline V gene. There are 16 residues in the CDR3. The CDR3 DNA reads TGTGCCAGCAAAGGGACAGGGTTGAGTCGCAATCAGCCCCAGCATTTT. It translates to CASKGTGLSRNQPQHF.

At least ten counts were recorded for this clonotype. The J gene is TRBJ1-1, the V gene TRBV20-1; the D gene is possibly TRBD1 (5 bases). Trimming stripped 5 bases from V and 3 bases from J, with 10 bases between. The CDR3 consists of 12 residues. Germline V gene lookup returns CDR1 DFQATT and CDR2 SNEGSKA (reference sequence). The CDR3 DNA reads TGCAGTGCTTCCACAGGCTACACTGAAGCTTTCTTT. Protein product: CSASTGYTEAFF.

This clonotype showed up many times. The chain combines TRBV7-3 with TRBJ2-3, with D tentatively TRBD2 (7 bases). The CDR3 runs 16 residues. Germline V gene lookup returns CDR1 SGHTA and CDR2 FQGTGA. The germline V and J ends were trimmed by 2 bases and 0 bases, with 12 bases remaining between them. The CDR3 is CASSLSGGQSTDTQYF. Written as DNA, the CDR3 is TGTGCCAGCAGCTTATCCGGGGGGCAGAGCACAGATACGCAGTATTTT.

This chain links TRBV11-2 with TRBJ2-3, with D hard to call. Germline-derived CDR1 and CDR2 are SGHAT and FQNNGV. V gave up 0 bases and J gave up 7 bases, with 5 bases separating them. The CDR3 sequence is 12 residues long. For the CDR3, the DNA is TGTGCCAGCAGCTTAGACAGGTATACGCAGTATTTT. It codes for CASSLDRYTQYF.

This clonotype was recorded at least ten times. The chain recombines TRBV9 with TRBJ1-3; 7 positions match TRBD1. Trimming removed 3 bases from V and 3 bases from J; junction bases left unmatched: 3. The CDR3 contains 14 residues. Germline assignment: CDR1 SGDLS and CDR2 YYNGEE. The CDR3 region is CASSERDSGNTIYF. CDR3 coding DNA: TGTGCCAGCAGCGAAAGGGACAGTGGAAACACCATATATTTT. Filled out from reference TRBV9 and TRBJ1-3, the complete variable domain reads DSGVTQTPKHLITATGQRVTLRCSPRSGDLSVYWYQQSLDQGLQFLIQYYNGEERAKGNILERFSAQQFPDLHSELNLSSLELGDSALYFCASSERDSGNTIYFGEGSWLTVV.

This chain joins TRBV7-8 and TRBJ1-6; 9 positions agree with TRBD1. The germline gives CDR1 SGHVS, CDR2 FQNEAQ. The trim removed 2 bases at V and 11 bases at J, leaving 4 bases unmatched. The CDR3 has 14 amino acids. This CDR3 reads CASSLTGGPAPLHF. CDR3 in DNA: TGTGCCAGCAGCTTAACAGGGGGCCCCGCACCCCTCCACTTT.

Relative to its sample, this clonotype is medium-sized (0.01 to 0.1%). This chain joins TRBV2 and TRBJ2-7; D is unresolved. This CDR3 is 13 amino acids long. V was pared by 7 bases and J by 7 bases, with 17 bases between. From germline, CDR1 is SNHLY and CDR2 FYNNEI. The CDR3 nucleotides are TGTGCCAGCACGGGTACCCAAGGTGGGGAGCAGTACTTC. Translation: CASTGTQGGEQYF.

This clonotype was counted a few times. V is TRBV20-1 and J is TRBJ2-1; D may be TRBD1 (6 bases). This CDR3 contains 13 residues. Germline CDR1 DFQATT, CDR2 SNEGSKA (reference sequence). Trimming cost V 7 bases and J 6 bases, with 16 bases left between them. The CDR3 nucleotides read TGCAGTGTAGAAGGGGGAACCCGCAATGAGCAGTTCTTC. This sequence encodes CSVEGGTRNEQFF.